The clone carrying this T cell receptor (beta chain) showed up many times. Its antigen is still unknown. The data derive from a study of spatial heterogeneity in lung cancer. Overall study context: For tumor regions, TCR transcript counts showed a strong correlation with a T cell module score derived from matched bulk RNA-seq. General study points: Estimates put coverage of tumor T cells about 7% for alpha and more than 11% for beta chains. Expanded alpha and beta TCR counts within tumors tracked tumor mutation counts.

Sample time point: sample taken at primary tumor resection. The authors sequenced whole RNA from tumor, nontumor lung or frozen PBMC without sorting. TCRdb analysed the 5' RACE reads with MiXCR anew, one entry per CDR3 protein. The sample shows about 12,000 distinct CDR3 sequences, approximately 5% of them seen only once. Germline V gives CDR1 DFQATT, CDR2 SNEGSKA (reference sequence). This CDR3 is built from 14 residues. After removal of 3 bases from V and 3 bases from J, the junction contained 8 bases not matched to a gene. The source was lung tumor tissue, collected at surgery. The sequence came from a male donor with early-stage non-small cell lung cancer. The chain recombines TRBV20-1 with TRBJ2-7, with 7 positions matching TRBD2. The CDR3 loop is CSASGERGNYEQYV. Here the CDR3 DNA reads TGCAGTGCTAGCGGGGAGCGGGGTAACTACGAGCAGTACGTC.